Each of the 22 T cell receptor beta chains below was sequenced from the same sample in a study of regulatory T cells in long-lasting Graves disease. Building the TCR beta libraries relied on iRepertoire HTBI primers, and CDR3 regions underwent Arm-PCR. TCRdb re-called the multiplex PCR reads through MiXCR, storing one row per CDR3 protein. The repertoire holds roughly 510,000 distinct CDR3 sequences, 15% to 20% seen once, with around 13% in the top ten. Time point: newly diagnosed GD, antithyroid drugs for less than 3 months. The TCR library used RNA extracted from PBMCs. This sample also appeared in a second study, on T cells in Graves' hyperthyroidism and ophthalmopathy.

The specimen comprised peripheral blood mononuclear cells (PBMCs), sampled at new diagnosis, from a patient treated with antithyroid drugs. The receptors come from a man aged 18 to 30 with Graves disease.

This clonotype showed up many times. This chain links TRBV19 with TRBJ2-3; 7 bases line up with TRBD2. From germline, CDR1 is LNHDA and CDR2 SQIVND (reference sequence). The CDR3 spans 14 residues. J gave up 5 bases and V 9 bases, and 11 bases lay outside the gene matches. CDR3 DNA: TGTGCCAGCCAGGGCGGGAGCTCGGGAGATACGCAGTATTTT. It is translated as CASQGGSSGDTQYF.

This clonotype has at least ten counts. The genes are TRBV12-3 or TRBV12-4 and TRBJ1-1; D unresolved. V gave up 5 bases and J gave up 3 bases, with 19 bases separating them. CDR3 length: 16 residues. The DNA of the CDR3 is TGTGCCAGCAGTCAGCCGGGCTATAGAGGATACACTGAAGCTTTCTTT. Encoded protein: CASSQPGYRGYTEAFF.

V gene TRBV7-6 combines with J gene TRBJ2-3; D may be TRBD1 or TRBD2 (5 bases each). The CDR3 has 12 amino acids. Between the trimmed V and J ends, which lost 4 bases and 7 bases, there was a span of 9 bases. Germline-derived CDR1 and CDR2 are SGHVS and FNYEAQ. The CDR3 sequence: CASSSGLYTQYF. CDR3 DNA sequence: TGTGCCAGCAGCTCGGGGCTTTATACGCAGTATTTT.

In its sample, this clonotype was seen many times. The V and J genes are TRBV20-1 and TRBJ1-1; D not resolved. CDR1 and CDR2 from the germline V gene are DFQATT and SNEGSKA (reference sequence). V was pared by 1 base and J by 10 bases, with 19 bases between. The CDR3 spans 14 residues. CDR3 DNA: TGCAGTGCTAGAGCGTGGGTGGGGTCAGGTGGAGCTTTCTTT. This gives the protein CSARAWVGSGGAFF.

This clonotype was seen ten or more times. V is TRBV6-1 and J is TRBJ1-4; 9 nucleotides agree with TRBD1. Trimming took 6 bases from V and 6 from J; bases not matched to a gene: 11. The CDR3 is 16 residues long. Germline CDR1 and CDR2: MNHNS and SASEGT. As DNA, the CDR3 is TGTGCCAGCAGCCCGGGACAGGGAGTTCGTTATGAAAAACTGTTTTTT. Encoded protein: CASSPGQGVRYEKLFF.

This clonotype was observed a few times. The chain links TRBV14 to TRBJ2-2, with 12 nucleotides matching TRBD2. The CDR3 is 17 residues long. V shed 2 bases and J 4 bases; nucleotides not matched to a gene: 5. CDR1 SGHDN and CDR2 FVKESK come from the germline V gene. The CDR3 sequence is CASSQYLAGGPTGELFF. DNA for the CDR3: TGTGCCAGCAGCCAATACCTAGCGGGAGGGCCCACCGGGGAGCTGTTTTTT. Full variable domain (missing parts from reference TRBV14 and TRBJ2-2): EAGVTQFPSHSVIEKGQTVTLRCDPISGHDNLYWYRRVMGKEIKFLLHFVKESKQDESGMPNNRFLAERTGGTYSTLKVQPAELEDSGVYFCASSQYLAGGPTGELFFGEGSRLTVL.

The rearrangement links TRBV6-1 to TRBJ1-4; D perhaps matches TRBD1 (6 bases). Deletions cut 11 bases from V and 0 bases from J, with 13 bases between. This CDR3 contains 14 residues. CDR1 and CDR2 from the germline V gene are MNHNS and SASEGT. In DNA form, the CDR3 reads TGTGCCGCCGCCGGGGGCTCAACTAATGAAAAACTGTTTTTT. Amino acid sequence: CAAAGGSTNEKLFF.

This clonotype was counted at least ten times. The V call is TRBV28, the J call TRBJ2-7; D gene uncertain. The CDR3 contains 15 residues. Trimming stripped 3 bases from V and 3 bases from J, with 15 bases between. CDR1 is MDHEN and CDR2 is SYDVKM in the germline V gene. The CDR3 DNA sequence: TGTGCCAGCAGTTTGCGGAGCCTAGGGCTCTACGAGCAGTACTTC. Translating it yields CASSLRSLGLYEQYF. The full variable domain, in which reference TRBV28 and TRBJ2-7 provide the parts outside the CDR3, is DVKVTQSSRYLVKRTGEKVFLECVQDMDHENMFWYRQDPGLGLRLIYFSYDVKMKEKGDIPEGYSVSREKKERFSLILESASTNQTSMYLCASSLRSLGLYEQYFGPGTRLTVT.

This clonotype was picked up many times. J is TRBJ2-7 and V is TRBV6-1; a possible D gene is TRBD1 (6 bases). Germline V lookup: CDR1 MNHNS, CDR2 SASEGT. Trimming shortened V by 6 bases and J by 7 bases, and 13 bases separated the two germline ends. CDR3 length: 12 residues. The CDR3 spells CASRIYRDEQYF. The CDR3 bases are TGTGCCAGCAGGATTTACAGGGATGAGCAGTACTTC.

This clonotype was recorded at least ten times. The V and J genes are TRBV30 and TRBJ2-1; 8 bases are shared with TRBD1. Trimming cost V 3 bases and J 4 bases; bases outside gene matches: 5. This CDR3 has 14 amino acids. Germline V CDR1 and CDR2: GTSNPN, SVGIG (reference sequence). CDR3 protein: CAWRETGGYNEQFF. As DNA, the CDR3 is TGTGCCTGGAGGGAAACAGGGGGATACAATGAGCAGTTCTTC.

This clonotype was observed many times. The chain carries TRBV6-2 or TRBV6-3 and TRBJ2-1; D is perhaps TRBD1 (7 bases). This CDR3 has 14 residues. V gave up 11 bases and J gave up 7 bases, with 21 bases separating them. Germline V gene sequence: CDR1 MNHEY, CDR2 SVGEGT. The CDR3 loop is CASSRDSGQNEQFF. Written as DNA, the CDR3 is TGTGCCTCTTCCCGGGACAGCGGGCAGAATGAGCAGTTCTTC.

This clonotype appeared a few times. The chain employs TRBV6-1 and TRBJ1-5, with 7 bases fitting TRBD1. CDR3 length: 16 residues. The junction had 10 bases not matched to a gene; V was cut back by 6 bases and J by 2 bases. CDR1 is MNHNS and CDR2 is SASEGT in the germline V gene. DNA of the CDR3: TGTGCCAGCAGAGGTAGAACAGGGGACGGCAATCAGCCCCAGCATTTT. This codes for CASRGRTGDGNQPQHF.

The rearrangement uses TRBV14 and TRBJ1-2; D not certain. Germline V gives CDR1 SGHDN, CDR2 FVKESK. The CDR3 consists of 14 residues. Trimming removed 1 base at V and 4 bases at J, with 10 bases between. CDR3 residues: CASSQVRSRYGYTF. The CDR3 DNA sequence: TGTGCCAGCAGCCAAGTCAGGAGTCGCTATGGCTACACCTTC.

This clonotype appeared many times. The V call is TRBV7-2, the J call TRBJ2-7, with D unresolved. Trimming removed 1 base from V and 2 bases from J, with 12 bases in between. The CDR3 is 15 residues long. Germline-derived CDR1 and CDR2 are SGHTA and FQGNSA. The CDR3 DNA reads as TGTGCCAGCAGCTTAGAAGGCCTCCAACCCTACGAGCAGTACTTC. Amino acid sequence: CASSLEGLQPYEQYF.

The V call is TRBV20-1, the J call TRBJ2-3; D might be TRBD2 (6 bases). V was clipped by 0 bases and J by 0 bases, with 13 bases between them. The CDR3 extends over 16 amino acids. Germline V gene sequence: CDR1 DFQATT, CDR2 SNEGSKA (reference sequence). CDR3 sequence reads: CSARDPLRESTDTQYF. As DNA, the CDR3 is TGCAGTGCTAGAGATCCCCTCCGGGAGAGCACAGATACGCAGTATTTT.

V is TRBV5-6 and J is TRBJ1-4; D may be TRBD1 (5 bases). V was shortened by 4 bases and J by 3 bases, with 13 bases between the two germline ends. The CDR3 runs 15 residues. Germline V gives CDR1 SGHDT, CDR2 YYEEEE. The CDR3 reads CASSAAGGPNEKLFF. CDR3 sequence (DNA): TGTGCCAGCAGCGCCGCGGGGGGACCTAATGAAAAACTGTTTTTT. Together with reference TRBV5-6 and TRBJ1-4, the CDR3 gives the full variable domain: DAGVTQSPTHLIKTRGQQVTLRCSPKSGHDTVSWYQQALGQGPQFIFQYYEEEERQRGNFPDRFSGHQFPNYSSELNVNALLLGDSALYLCASSAAGGPNEKLFFGSGTQLSVL.

This clonotype was seen a handful of times. The rearrangement links TRBV2 to TRBJ1-6, with D tentatively TRBD1 (5 bases). The CDR3 contains 13 residues. The V and J ends lost 10 bases and 6 bases respectively, with 13 bases between them. The germline V gene encodes CDR1 SNHLY and CDR2 FYNNEI. CDR3: CAIWDRSNSPLHF. The CDR3 nucleotides are TGTGCCATTTGGGACCGGAGTAATTCACCCCTCCACTTT.

Comments on this clonotype: With a much larger clone just one base away, this may be a read error. The genes are TRBV20-1 and TRBJ2-1; 7 positions match TRBD2. Germline V CDR1 and CDR2: DFQATT, SNEGSKA (reference sequence). The CDR3 sequence is 14 residues long. The V segment lost 2 bases and the J segment 10 bases; nucleotides outside the gene matches: 11. This CDR3 is CSARPVAGSYEQFF. As DNA, the CDR3 is TGCAGTGCTAGACCCGTAGCGGGCTCCTACGAGCAGTTCTTC.

In its sample, this clonotype was seen many times. The junction departs from the called germline gene at one end, perhaps through a read error. CDR3: CASSLAGTNYGYTF. CDR3 nucleotides: TGTGCCAGCAGCTTAGCTGGTACCAACTATGGCTACACCTTC. J is TRBJ1-2 and V is TRBV12-3 or TRBV12-4; the D is unclear. There are 14 residues in the CDR3.

Only a few counts were recorded for this clonotype. The CDR3 loop reads CASSLLPSGYNEQFF. CDR3 nucleotides: TGCGCCAGCAGCTTGCTACCTAGCGGATACAATGAGCAGTTCTTC. The rearrangement links TRBV5-1 to TRBJ2-1; 7 bases are a match to TRBD2. The length of the CDR3 is 15 residues. After removal of 1 base from V and 4 bases from J, the junction contained 5 bases not matched to a gene. CDR1 SGHRS and CDR2 YFSETQ come from the germline V gene.

This clonotype came up many times. V and J are TRBV20-1 and TRBJ2-5, with 16 nucleotides matching TRBD2. The CDR3 has 18 residues. CDR1 DFQATT and CDR2 SNEGSKA come from the germline V gene (reference sequence). The junction had 12 bases not matched to a gene; V was cut back by 3 bases and J by 5 bases. The CDR3 loop reads CSASRPGLAGGDTETQYF. CDR3 nucleotide sequence: TGCAGTGCTAGCCGCCCGGGACTAGCGGGAGGGGACACCGAGACCCAGTACTTC.

This clonotype was counted many times. Written as DNA, the CDR3 is TGTGCCAGCTCACCAGGAACCAGAAGCGATACGCAGTATTTT. It codes for CASSPGTRSDTQYF. V usage is TRBV18 and J usage is TRBJ2-3; D ambiguous. CDR1 is KGHSH, CDR2 LQKENI, per germline. Trimming cost V 2 bases and J 6 bases, with 12 bases left between them. The CDR3 length is 14 residues.